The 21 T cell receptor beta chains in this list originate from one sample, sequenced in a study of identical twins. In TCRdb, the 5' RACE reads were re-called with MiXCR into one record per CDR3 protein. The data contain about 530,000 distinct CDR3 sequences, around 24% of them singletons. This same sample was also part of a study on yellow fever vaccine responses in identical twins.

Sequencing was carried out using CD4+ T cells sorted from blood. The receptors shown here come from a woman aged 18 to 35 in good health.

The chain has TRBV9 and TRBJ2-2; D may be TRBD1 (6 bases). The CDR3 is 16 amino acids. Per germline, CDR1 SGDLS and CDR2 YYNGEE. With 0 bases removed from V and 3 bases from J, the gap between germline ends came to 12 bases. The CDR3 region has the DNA TGTGCCAGCAGCGTAGGATGGGGGCGCGACACCGGGGAGCTGTTTTTT. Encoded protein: CASSVGWGRDTGELFF.

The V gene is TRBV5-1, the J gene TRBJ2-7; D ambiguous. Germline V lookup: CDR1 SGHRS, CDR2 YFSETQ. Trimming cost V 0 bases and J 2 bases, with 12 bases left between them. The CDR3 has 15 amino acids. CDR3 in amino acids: CASSLVVGTAYEQYF. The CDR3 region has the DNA TGCGCCAGCAGCTTGGTGGTCGGAACAGCCTACGAGCAGTACTTC. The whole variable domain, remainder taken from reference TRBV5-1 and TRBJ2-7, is KAGVTQTPRYLIKTRGQQVTLSCSPISGHRSVSWYQQTPGQGLQFLFEYFSETQRNKGNFPGRFSGRQFSNSRSEMNVSTLELGDSALYLCASSLVVGTAYEQYFGPGTRLTVT.

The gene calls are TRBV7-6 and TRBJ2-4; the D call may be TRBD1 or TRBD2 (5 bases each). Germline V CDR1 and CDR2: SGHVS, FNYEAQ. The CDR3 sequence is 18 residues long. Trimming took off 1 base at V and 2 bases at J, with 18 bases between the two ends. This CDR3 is CASSLDPTRGAPKNIQYF. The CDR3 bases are TGTGCCAGCAGCTTAGATCCGACGAGGGGCGCGCCCAAAAACATTCAGTACTTC.

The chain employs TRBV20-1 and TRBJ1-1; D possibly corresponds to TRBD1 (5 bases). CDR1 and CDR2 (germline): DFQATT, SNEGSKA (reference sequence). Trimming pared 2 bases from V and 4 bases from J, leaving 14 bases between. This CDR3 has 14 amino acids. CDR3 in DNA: TGCAGTGCTAGATCACCCGGGGACGTCACTGAAGCTTTCTTT. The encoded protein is CSARSPGDVTEAFF.

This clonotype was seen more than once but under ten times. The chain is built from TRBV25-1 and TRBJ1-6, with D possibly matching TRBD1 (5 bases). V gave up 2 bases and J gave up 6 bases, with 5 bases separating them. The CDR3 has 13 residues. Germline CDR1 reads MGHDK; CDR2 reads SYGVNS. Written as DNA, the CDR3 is TGTGCCAGCAGTGAACAGGGTAATTCACCCCTCCACTTT. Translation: CASSEQGNSPLHF.

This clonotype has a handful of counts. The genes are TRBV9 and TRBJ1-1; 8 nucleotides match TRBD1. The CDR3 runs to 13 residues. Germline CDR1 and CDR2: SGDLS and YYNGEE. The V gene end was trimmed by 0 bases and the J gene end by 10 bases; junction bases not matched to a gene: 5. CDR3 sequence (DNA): TGTGCCAGCAGCGTAGCTCAGGGGGCATCAGCTTTCTTT. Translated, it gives CASSVAQGASAFF.

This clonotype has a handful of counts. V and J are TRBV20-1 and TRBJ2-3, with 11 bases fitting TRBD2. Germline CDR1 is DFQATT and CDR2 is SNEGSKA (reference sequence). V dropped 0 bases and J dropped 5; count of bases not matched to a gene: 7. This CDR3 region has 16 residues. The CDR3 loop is CSARDMTSGVGDTQYF. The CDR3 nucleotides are TGCAGTGCTAGAGATATGACTAGCGGGGTAGGAGATACGCAGTATTTT.

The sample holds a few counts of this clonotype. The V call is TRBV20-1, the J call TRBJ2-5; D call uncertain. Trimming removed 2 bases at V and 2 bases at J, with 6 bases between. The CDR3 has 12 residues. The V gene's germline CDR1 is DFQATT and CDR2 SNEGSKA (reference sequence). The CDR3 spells CSARPRQETQYF. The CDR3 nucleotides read TGCAGTGCTAGACCCCGACAAGAGACCCAGTACTTC.

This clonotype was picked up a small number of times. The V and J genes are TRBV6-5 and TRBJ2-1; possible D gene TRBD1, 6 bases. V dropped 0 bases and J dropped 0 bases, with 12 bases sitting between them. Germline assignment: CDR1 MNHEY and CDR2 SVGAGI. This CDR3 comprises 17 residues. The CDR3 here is CASSYSGDTNSYNEQFF. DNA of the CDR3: TGTGCCAGCAGTTACTCGGGGGACACGAACTCCTACAATGAGCAGTTCTTC.

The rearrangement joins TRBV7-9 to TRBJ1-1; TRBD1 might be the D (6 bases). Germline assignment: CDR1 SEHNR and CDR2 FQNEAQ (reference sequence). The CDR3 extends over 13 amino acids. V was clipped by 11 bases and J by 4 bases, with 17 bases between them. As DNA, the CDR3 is TGTGCCGGTGGGGGGGGCAAGGTCACTGAAGCTTTCTTT. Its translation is CAGGGGKVTEAFF.

In nucleotides, the CDR3 is TGCGCCAGCAGCTTTTTAGCTGGGCCGGGACAGGGCGGCAATGAGCAGTTCTTC. Translated: CASSFLAGPGQGGNEQFF. The chain employs TRBV5-1 and TRBJ2-1, with 9 bases lining up with TRBD1. The CDR3 has 18 residues. V dropped 2 bases and J dropped 6; count of bases not matched to a gene: 15. CDR1 SGHRS and CDR2 YFSETQ come from the germline V gene.

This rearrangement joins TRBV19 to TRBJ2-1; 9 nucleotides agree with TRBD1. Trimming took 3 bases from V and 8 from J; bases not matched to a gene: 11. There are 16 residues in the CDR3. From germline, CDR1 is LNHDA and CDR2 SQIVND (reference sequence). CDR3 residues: CASSILWDRVDHEQFF. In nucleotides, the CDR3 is TGTGCCAGTAGTATCCTCTGGGACAGGGTTGATCATGAGCAGTTCTTC.

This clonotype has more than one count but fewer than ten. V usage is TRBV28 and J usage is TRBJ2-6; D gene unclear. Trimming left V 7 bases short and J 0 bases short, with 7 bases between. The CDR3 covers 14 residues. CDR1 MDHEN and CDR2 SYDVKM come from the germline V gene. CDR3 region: CASTRLSGANVLTF. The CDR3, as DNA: TGTGCCAGCACCCGGCTCTCTGGGGCCAACGTCCTGACTTTC.

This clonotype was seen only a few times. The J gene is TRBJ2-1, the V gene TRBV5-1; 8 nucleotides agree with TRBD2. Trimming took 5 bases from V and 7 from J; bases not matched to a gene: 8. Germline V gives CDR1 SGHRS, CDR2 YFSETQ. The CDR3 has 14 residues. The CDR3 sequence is CASSSGGDLNEQFF. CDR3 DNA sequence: TGCGCCAGCAGTTCGGGAGGGGATTTAAATGAGCAGTTCTTC.

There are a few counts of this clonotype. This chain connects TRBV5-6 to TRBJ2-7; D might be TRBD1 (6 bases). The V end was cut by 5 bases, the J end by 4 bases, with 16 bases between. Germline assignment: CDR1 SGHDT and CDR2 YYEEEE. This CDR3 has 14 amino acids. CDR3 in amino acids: CASSSTWTVYEQYV. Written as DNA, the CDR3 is TGTGCCAGCAGTTCGACATGGACAGTTTACGAGCAGTACGTC.

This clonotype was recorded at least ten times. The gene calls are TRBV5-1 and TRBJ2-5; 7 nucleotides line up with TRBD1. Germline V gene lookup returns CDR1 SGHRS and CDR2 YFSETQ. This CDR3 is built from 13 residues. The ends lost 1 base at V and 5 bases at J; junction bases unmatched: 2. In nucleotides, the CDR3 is TGCGCCAGCAGCTTGTTCAGGGGGGAGACCCAGTACTTC. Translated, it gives CASSLFRGETQYF.

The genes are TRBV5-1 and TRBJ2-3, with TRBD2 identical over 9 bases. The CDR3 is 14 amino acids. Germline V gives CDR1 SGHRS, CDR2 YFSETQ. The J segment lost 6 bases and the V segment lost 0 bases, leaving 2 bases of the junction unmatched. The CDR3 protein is CASSLGSGSDTQYF. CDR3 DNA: TGCGCCAGCAGCTTGGGTAGCGGGAGTGATACGCAGTATTTT.

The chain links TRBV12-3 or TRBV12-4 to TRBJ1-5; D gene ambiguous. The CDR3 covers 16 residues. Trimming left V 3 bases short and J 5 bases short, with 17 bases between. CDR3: CASSLFNGINYQPQHF. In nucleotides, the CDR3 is TGTGCCAGCAGTTTGTTTAATGGGATTAATTATCAGCCCCAGCATTTT.

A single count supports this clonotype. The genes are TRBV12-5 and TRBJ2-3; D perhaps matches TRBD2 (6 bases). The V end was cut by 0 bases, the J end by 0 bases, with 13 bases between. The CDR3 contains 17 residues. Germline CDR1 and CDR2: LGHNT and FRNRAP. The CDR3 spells CASGLVRSGTSTDTQYF. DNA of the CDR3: TGTGCTAGTGGTTTGGTACGAAGTGGGACTAGCACAGATACGCAGTATTTT.

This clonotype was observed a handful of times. The CDR3 loop reads CSARDLGGGPVGPQIV. The DNA for the CDR3 is TGCAGTGCTAGAGATCTCGGCGGGGGCCCCGTAGGTCCGCAGATTGTC. The rearrangement links TRBV20-1 to TRBJ2-7, with D maybe TRBD2 (7 bases). Per the germline V gene, CDR1 is DFQATT and CDR2 is SNEGSKA (reference sequence). The CDR3 consists of 16 residues.

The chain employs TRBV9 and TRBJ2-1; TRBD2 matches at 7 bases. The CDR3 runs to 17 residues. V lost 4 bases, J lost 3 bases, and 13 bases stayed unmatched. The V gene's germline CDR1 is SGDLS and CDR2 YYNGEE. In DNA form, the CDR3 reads TGTGCCAGCAGCTCCCCCCCTAGCGGTGAGGGCTACAATGAGCAGTTCTTC. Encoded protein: CASSSPPSGEGYNEQFF.